The T cell receptor (beta chain) described here comes from a study of CD8+ T cells in alopecia areata. In the study overall: Twice daily, treated patients received 5 to 10 mg of oral tofacitinib. Patients took tofacitinib for 6 to 18 months, followed by 6 drug-free months.

RNA was isolated and reverse transcribed to cDNA, the sequencing template. Method: immunoSEQ multiplex PCR; TCRdb's copy keeps in-frame clones and lacks some. The sample records fewer than 200,000 clones, approximately 59% being singletons. Researchers took lesional scalp punch biopsies and peripheral blood from people who were alopecia areata patients. CD4+ and CD8+ T cells were sorted from PBMCs stained for CD3, CD4 and CD8. The CDR3 length is 14 residues. Germline V gene sequence: CDR1 SQVTM, CDR2 ANQGSEA. V dropped 4 bases and J dropped 0 bases, with 13 bases sitting between them. This receptor was taken from a human donor with alopecia areata. This sequence joins TRBV29-1 and TRBJ2-7; D is ambiguous. The material sequenced was CD4+ T cells sorted from blood, taken at week 0. The CDR3 sequence: CSVGFKASSYEQYF. The CDR3 region has the DNA TGCAGCGTTGGGTTTAAGGCGAGCTCCTACGAGCAGTACTTC.